Sequencing of this T cell receptor (beta chain) was carried out in a study of PD-L1 blockade in urothelial cancer. The wider study: The analyses of blood took place 3 weeks (second dose) and 6 weeks after treatment start. T cells were recovered from blood samples at a median of around 140,000.

V lost 7 bases and J lost 1; bases outside the gene matches: 15. Per the germline V gene, CDR1 is MNHEY and CDR2 is SMNVEV (reference sequence). The CDR3 spans 17 residues. TCRdb keeps only in-frame clones here, not all; method: immunoSEQ multiplex PCR. The repertoire holds roughly 87,000 clones, with 80% to 90% as singletons. Regarding time point: pretreatment peripheral blood. The material sequenced was PBMCs, taken around atezolizumab (anti-PD-L1) treatment. The V gene is TRBV27, the J gene TRBJ2-5, with 7 bases that match TRBD1. The sequence was collected from a woman aged 80 or over with urothelial cancer. DNA of the CDR3: TGTGCCAGCAAAGCTACCAACAGGGGACACCTCCAAGAGACCCAGTACTTC. Encoded protein: CASKATNRGHLQETQYF.